This TCR beta chain was identified in a study of T cell responses to AZD1222 COVID-19 vaccine. Study-wide findings and caveats: Reports indicate that nearly half of spike-specific TCRs are directed at unmutated variant regions. None of the repertoires were sampled until the peak T cell response had passed. Of the AZD1222 recipients, only six or seven were seropositive at baseline.

Clones were sequenced by immunoSEQ multiplex PCR, and TCRdb holds only the in-frame ones, with some missing. The table lists 120,000 to 150,000 clones, around nine tenths of them singletons. A note on this clone: Antigen specificity is unknown.

This TCR derives from an adult in good health. The sequenced sample was peripheral blood, obtained on day 0 of MenACWY control vaccination.

The DNA for the CDR3 is TGTGCCAGCAGTGACAACTCCGGGACAGGGGTGGGTCAGCCCCAGCATTTT. Protein sequence: CASSDNSGTGVGQPQHF. The chain recombines TRBV6-1 with TRBJ1-5, with 10 bases that match TRBD1. V was pared by 3 bases and J by 6 bases, with 11 bases of the junction left unmatched. In germline, CDR1 is MNHNS, CDR2 SASEGT. The CDR3 is 17 amino acids.